This is a list of T cell receptor beta chains from one sample in a study of early T cells in non-severe SARS-CoV-2 infection. MiXCR was run by TCRdb on the 5' RACE reads, yielding one entry per CDR3 protein. The data show approximately 68,000 distinct CDR3 sequences, 10% seen once. The sample in question was whole blood, obtained at baseline. These receptors were collected from an adult who was a healthcare worker with PCR-confirmed SARS-CoV-2 infection or an uninfected control (not recorded which). Both conserved end residues are part of each CDR3. Each record gives: V gene, clone size, CDR3 length, D gene, J gene, CDR3 protein, CDR3 DNA. D genes are given only for firm matches. The size entry is marked missing in some rows and otherwise reads once, few, many or a size class.

v_gene: TRBV7-9; abundance: NA; len: 14; d_gene: NA; j_gene: TRBJ2-3; CDR3aa: CVSSGRLPTDTQYF; CDR3nt: TGTGTCAGCAGCGGTAGACTCCCCACAGATACGCAGTATTTT
v_gene: TRBV6-5; abundance: NA; len: 11; d_gene: NA; j_gene: TRBJ2-1; CDR3aa: CASRDYNEQFF; CDR3nt: TGTGCCAGCAGGGACTACAATGAGCAGTTCTTC
v_gene: TRBV4-1; abundance: NA; len: 20; d_gene: TRBD1; j_gene: TRBJ1-5; CDR3aa: CASSQDLTGDGSWGNQPQHF; CDR3nt: TGCGCCAGCAGCCAAGACCTGACAGGGGACGGGTCGTGGGGCAATCAGCCCCAGCATTTT
v_gene: TRBV24-1; abundance: many; len: 13; d_gene: NA; j_gene: TRBJ2-2; CDR3aa: CATRGQNTGELFF; CDR3nt: TGTGCCACCAGGGGACAGAACACCGGGGAGCTGTTTTTT
v_gene: TRBV10-2; abundance: NA; len: 8; d_gene: NA; j_gene: TRBJ1-5; CDR3aa: CAGQPQHF; CDR3nt: TGCGCCGGGCAGCCCCAGCATTTT
v_gene: TRBV6-1; abundance: NA; len: 10; d_gene: NA; j_gene: TRBJ2-2; CDR3aa: CASVAGELFF; CDR3nt: TGTGCCAGCGTGGCCGGGGAGCTGTTTTTT
v_gene: TRBV4-3; abundance: many; len: 15; d_gene: NA; j_gene: TRBJ2-5; CDR3aa: CASSQDLAGWETQYF; CDR3nt: TGCGCCAGCAGCCAAGATCTGGCAGGGTGGGAGACCCAGTACTTC
v_gene: TRBV10-3; abundance: NA; len: 15; d_gene: NA; j_gene: TRBJ2-3; CDR3aa: CAISEAPQGSDTQYF; CDR3nt: TGTGCCATCAGTGAAGCCCCTCAGGGGTCAGATACGCAGTATTTT
v_gene: TRBV18; abundance: many; len: 13; d_gene: NA; j_gene: TRBJ1-5; CDR3aa: CASCLREDQPQHF; CDR3nt: TGTGCCAGCTGCCTCAGGGAGGATCAGCCCCAGCATTTT
v_gene: TRBV19; abundance: few; len: 14; d_gene: NA; j_gene: TRBJ2-3; CDR3aa: CASSIPPGQDTQYF; CDR3nt: TGTGCCAGTAGTATACCCCCCGGACAGGATACGCAGTATTTT
v_gene: TRBV11-2; abundance: NA; len: 17; d_gene: TRBD2; j_gene: TRBJ2-3; CDR3aa: CASSLGRGSGAVGTQYF; CDR3nt: TGTGCCAGCAGCTTAGGCCGAGGTAGCGGGGCCGTGGGTACGCAGTATTTT
v_gene: TRBV5-6; abundance: many; len: 17; d_gene: NA; j_gene: TRBJ2-3; CDR3aa: CASSFPGGLPPSDTQYF; CDR3nt: TGTGCCAGCAGCTTCCCCGGCGGGTTGCCACCATCAGATACGCAGTATTTT
v_gene: TRBV7-6; abundance: many; len: 14; d_gene: NA; j_gene: TRBJ2-3; CDR3aa: CASSLGGRKDTQYF; CDR3nt: TGTGCCAGCAGCTTAGGGGGTCGGAAAGATACGCAGTATTTT
v_gene: TRBV10-3; abundance: many; len: 18; d_gene: NA; j_gene: TRBJ2-3; CDR3aa: CAISEAPQGKVFTDTQYF; CDR3nt: TGTGCCATCAGTGAGGCCCCACAGGGTAAGGTCTTCACAGATACGCAGTATTTT
v_gene: TRBV12-3/TRBV12-4; abundance: many; len: 19; d_gene: TRBD1; j_gene: TRBJ2-7; CDR3aa: CASNLGGQGIIAVTYEQYF; CDR3nt: TGTGCCAGCAATTTAGGGGGACAGGGTATTATCGCTGTCACCTACGAGCAGTACTTC